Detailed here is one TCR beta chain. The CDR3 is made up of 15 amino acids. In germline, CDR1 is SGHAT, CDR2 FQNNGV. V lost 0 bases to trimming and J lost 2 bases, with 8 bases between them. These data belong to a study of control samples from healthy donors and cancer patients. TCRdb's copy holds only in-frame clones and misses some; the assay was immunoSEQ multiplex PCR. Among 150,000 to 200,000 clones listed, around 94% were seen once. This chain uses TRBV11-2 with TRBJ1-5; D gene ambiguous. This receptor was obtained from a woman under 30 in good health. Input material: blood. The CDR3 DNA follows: TGTGCCAGCAGCTTAGAGGGATTGGGCAATCAGCCCCAGCATTTT. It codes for CASSLEGLGNQPQHF.